This T cell receptor (beta chain) was found in a study of blood T cells in healthy people across ages. On this clonotype itself: The junction departs from germline at one end; a sequencing error may be responsible.

The germline V gene has CDR1 WNHNN and CDR2 SYGVQD (reference sequence). The CDR3 runs 14 residues. A sample-barcoded 5' primer and a J-beta primer mix were used in a second PCR of about 7 to 12 cycles. TCRdb re-called the 5' RACE reads through MiXCR, storing one row per CDR3 protein. The sample yields fewer than 950,000 distinct CDR3 sequences, roughly 50% seen once. A minimum of 5 micrograms of total RNA was extracted per sample. The TCR was taken from a man older than 75 in good health. V gene TRBV10-1 combines with J gene TRBJ2-1, with a possible D match to TRBD2 (5 bases). Sequencing was performed on blood. The CDR3 spells CGNFAGWTYNGQFF. The CDR3 DNA reads TGCGGTAATTTCGCGGGTTGGACCTACAATGGGCAGTTCTTC.